The 25 T cell receptor beta chains listed next were all sequenced from one sample in a study of shared clonotypes between healthy human individuals. The method was immunoSEQ multiplex PCR; TCRdb's version includes in-frame clones alone and lacks a portion of them. Of 650,000 to 700,000 clones in the sample, roughly 87% were seen once. The sample was memory CD8+ T cells from PBMCs. Subset defined: CD45RO+ cells pooled with CCR7-negative TemRA cells. All receptors derive from a young man in good health. Some clones in this sample may be carry-over from other donors' samples.

This chain joins TRBV7-9 and TRBJ2-5, with D unresolved. Germline loops: CDR1 SEHNR, CDR2 FQNEAQ (reference sequence). Trimming cost V 5 bases and J 3 bases, with 16 bases left between them. CDR3 length equals 15 residues. The CDR3 spells CASSGVTLLKETQYF. The CDR3 DNA follows: TGTGCCAGCAGCGGCGTCACCCTACTAAAAGAGACCCAGTACTTC.

In its sample, this clone was seen once. This chain uses TRBV2 with TRBJ2-1, with a tentative D call TRBD2 (5 bases). Germline CDR1 SNHLY, CDR2 FYNNEI. The CDR3 totals 16 residues. The V gene lost 5 bases and the J gene lost 0 bases, with 14 bases spanning the gap. CDR3 sequence (DNA): TGTGCCAGCAGTTATGACTACCTCGACTCCTACAATGAGCAGTTCTTC. Amino acid sequence: CASSYDYLDSYNEQFF.

The chain has TRBV29-1 and TRBJ2-3, with 10 bases matching TRBD2. After removal of 4 bases from V and 5 bases from J, the junction contained 9 bases not matched to a gene. The CDR3 sequence is 15 residues long. CDR1 and CDR2 from the germline V gene are SQVTM and ANQGSEA. In DNA form, the CDR3 reads TGCAGCGTTGTCGGGCTAGCGGGAGTTCTAGATACGCAGTATTTT. This translates into CSVVGLAGVLDTQYF.

This chain uses TRBV28 with TRBJ2-5; 10 bases align to TRBD2. Germline V gene sequence: CDR1 MDHEN, CDR2 SYDVKM. The CDR3 has 16 amino acids. V lost 5 bases and J lost 2; bases outside the gene matches: 8. The CDR3 sequence: CASSAPASGSQETQYF. The CDR3 region has the DNA TGTGCCAGCAGTGCCCCAGCTAGCGGGAGTCAAGAGACCCAGTACTTC.

This clone was counted a few times. This chain connects TRBV7-2 to TRBJ1-2; D is perhaps TRBD1 (5 bases). Trimming took off 2 bases at V and 8 bases at J, with 12 bases between the two ends. The CDR3 extends over 13 amino acids. Germline CDR1 reads SGHTA; CDR2 reads FQGNSA. The CDR3 region is CASSLRGYLGYTF. The CDR3 nucleotides are TGTGCCAGCAGCTTAAGGGGATACCTCGGCTACACCTTC.

The chain couples TRBV7-8 to TRBJ2-7; tentative D call: TRBD2 (6 bases). The length of the CDR3 is 15 residues. The germline gives CDR1 SGHVS, CDR2 FQNEAQ. Trimming took off 5 bases at V and 5 bases at J, with 19 bases between the two ends. CDR3 sequence (DNA): TGTGCCAGCAGCCACCGGCTAGCGCTTCGGAACGAGCAGTACTTC. Encoded protein: CASSHRLALRNEQYF.

The chain has TRBV28 and TRBJ2-1, with TRBD2 as a possible D gene (6 bases). The CDR3 extends over 15 amino acids. The germline CDR1 and CDR2 sequences are MDHEN and SYDVKM. Trimming took 7 bases from V and 3 from J, leaving 16 bases between them. This CDR3 is CASNQFAGYYNEQFF. The DNA of the CDR3 is TGTGCCAGCAATCAATTTGCGGGATACTACAATGAGCAGTTCTTC.

This chain joins TRBV19 and TRBJ2-7, with 9 bases lining up with TRBD2. After removal of 6 bases from V and 6 bases from J, the junction contained 12 bases not matched to a gene. CDR3 size: 15 residues. CDR1 and CDR2 (germline): LNHDA, SQIVND (reference sequence). The CDR3 region has the DNA TGTGCCAGTAGGGACGTCAGCGGGGGGCTACGCGAGCAGTACTTC. Protein sequence: CASRDVSGGLREQYF.

The V and J genes are TRBV27 and TRBJ2-7; D possibly uses TRBD1 or TRBD2 (5 bases each). Germline V CDR1 and CDR2: MNHEY, SMNVEV (reference sequence). V was pared by 6 bases and J by 0 bases, with 15 bases between. CDR3 length equals 15 residues. The CDR3 nucleotides are TGTGCCAGCAGGACGGGACCCGCGAGCTCCTACGAGCAGTACTTC. Translating it yields CASRTGPASSYEQYF.

This clone came up once. V and J are TRBV28 and TRBJ2-3, with D uncertain. Germline V CDR1 and CDR2: MDHEN, SYDVKM. The V end was cut by 9 bases, the J end by 2 bases, with 12 bases between. The length of the CDR3 is 13 residues. CDR3 protein: CASLRTLTDTQYF. The CDR3, as DNA: TGTGCCAGTTTAAGGACCCTCACAGATACGCAGTATTTT.

The CDR3 sequence is CASSLRLAGMTGELFF. CDR3 nucleotides: TGTGCCAGCAGTCTACGACTAGCGGGCATGACCGGGGAGCTGTTTTTT. The chain links TRBV27 to TRBJ2-2; the match to TRBD2 covers 10 bases. Germline CDR1 reads MNHEY; CDR2 reads SMNVEV (reference sequence). The CDR3 runs 16 residues. The ends lost 5 bases at V and 5 bases at J; junction bases unmatched: 8.

This chain joins TRBV5-8 and TRBJ2-3, with 7 bases aligning to TRBD1. The junction had 2 bases not matched to a gene; V was cut back by 2 bases and J by 2 bases. The CDR3 is 14 amino acids. Germline CDR1 is SGHTS and CDR2 is YDEGEE. CDR3 sequence: CASSFGTATDTQYF. CDR3 DNA: TGTGCCAGCAGCTTCGGGACAGCCACAGATACGCAGTATTTT.

The chain joins TRBV11-2 to TRBJ1-3; D unclear. Germline CDR1 and CDR2: SGHAT and FQNNGV. V lost 6 bases and J 0 bases, leaving 9 bases between the germline ends. The CDR3 is 14 amino acids. The CDR3 reads CASSLLDSGNTIYF. As DNA, the CDR3 is TGTGCCAGCAGTCTCCTAGACTCTGGAAACACCATATATTTT. Together with reference TRBV11-2 and TRBJ1-3, the CDR3 gives the full variable domain: EAGVAQSPRYKIIEKRQSVAFWCNPISGHATLYWYQQILGQGPKLLIQFQNNGVVDDSQLPKDRFSAERLKGVDSTLKIQPAKLEDSAVYLCASSLLDSGNTIYFGEGSWLTVV.

This chain connects TRBV11-2 to TRBJ2-1; TRBD2 agrees at 12 bases. The CDR3 has 17 amino acids. V lost 5 bases, J lost 0 bases, and 5 bases stayed unmatched. Germline V gene data show CDR1 as SGHAT and CDR2 as FQNNGV. CDR3 protein: CASSPGLAGHSYNEQFF. Here the CDR3 DNA reads TGTGCCAGCAGCCCGGGACTAGCGGGCCACTCCTACAATGAGCAGTTCTTC.

In its sample, this clone was seen once. The rearrangement joins TRBV2 to TRBJ2-7, with TRBD2 as a possible D gene (5 bases). V was clipped by 0 bases and J by 3 bases, with 12 bases between them. The CDR3 length is 15 residues. The germline CDR1 and CDR2 sequences are SNHLY and FYNNEI. The CDR3 protein is CASSEATGNLYEQYF. CDR3 DNA: TGTGCCAGCAGTGAAGCCACCGGGAACCTCTACGAGCAGTACTTC.

V and J are TRBV19 and TRBJ1-2; D call uncertain. The V end lost 5 bases, the J end lost 8 bases, and 18 bases lay between the germline ends. The germline V gene has CDR1 LNHDA and CDR2 SQIVND (reference sequence). CDR3 length: 14 amino acids. CDR3 loop: CASSVKDRLEGYTF. The DNA of the CDR3 is TGTGCCAGTAGTGTAAAGGACCGATTGGAGGGCTACACCTTC.

The chain has TRBV2 and TRBJ2-4, with D uncertain. V lost 1 base, J lost 2 bases, and 12 bases lay in between. Germline V gene sequence: CDR1 SNHLY, CDR2 FYNNEI. The CDR3 totals 16 residues. CDR3 in amino acids: CASSEDGVVSKNIQYF. The DNA of the CDR3 is TGTGCCAGCAGTGAAGATGGGGTAGTGTCCAAAAACATTCAGTACTTC.

The chain links TRBV6-5 to TRBJ2-7, with TRBD2 matching 9 bases. This CDR3 region has 15 residues. V was pared by 6 bases and J by 4 bases, with 10 bases of the junction left unmatched. CDR1 and CDR2 (germline): MNHEY, SVGAGI. CDR3 amino acids: CASSFAGTSIYEQYF. The CDR3 region has the DNA TGTGCCAGCAGCTTCGCCGGGACTAGCATATACGAGCAGTACTTC.

With regard to this clone: Other DNA sequences in this specimen translate into the identical CDR3. J is TRBJ2-7 and V is TRBV9; tentatively, D is TRBD2 (5 bases). Trimming took 0 bases from V and 2 from J, leaving 9 bases between them. The CDR3 is made up of 14 amino acids. Per the germline V gene, CDR1 is SGDLS and CDR2 is YYNGEE. Written as DNA, the CDR3 is TGTGCCAGCAGCGTAGGAGGCGGGCCCTACGAGCAGTACTTC. The encoded protein is CASSVGGGPYEQYF.

The CDR3 DNA is TGTGCCAGCAGCGAGACCGGGACAGGAGCCTACGAGCAGTACTTC. It is translated as CASSETGTGAYEQYF. This chain joins TRBV2 and TRBJ2-7, with TRBD1 matching 8 bases. There are 15 residues in the CDR3. The J segment lost 2 bases and the V segment lost 6 bases, leaving 9 bases of the junction unmatched. Germline assignment: CDR1 SNHLY and CDR2 FYNNEI.

The rearrangement links TRBV27 to TRBJ2-5; 8 bases align to TRBD2. This CDR3 is 15 amino acids long. Germline V gives CDR1 MNHEY, CDR2 SMNVEV (reference sequence). After removal of 1 base from V and 2 bases from J, the junction contained 3 bases not matched to a gene. CDR3 coding DNA: TGTGCCAGCAGTTTATGGGGCGGGAGGCAAGAGACCCAGTACTTC. It translates to CASSLWGGRQETQYF.

This clone has only one observation. The rearrangement links TRBV10-3 to TRBJ1-2, with 7 bases identical to TRBD1. Germline assignment: CDR1 ENHRY and CDR2 SYGVKD. The ends lost 0 bases at V and 4 bases at J; junction bases unmatched: 8. The CDR3 is made up of 16 amino acids. The CDR3 DNA sequence: TGTGCCATCAGTGAGTCCGTGGGGGGACAGAGCTATGGCTACACCTTC. Protein: CAISESVGGQSYGYTF.

V gene TRBV27 combines with J gene TRBJ2-6; D is uncertain. Germline V gives CDR1 MNHEY, CDR2 SMNVEV (reference sequence). V was pared by 7 bases and J by 2 bases, with 6 bases between. The CDR3 extends over 13 amino acids. CDR3 loop: CASKGTGANVLTF. CDR3 DNA sequence: TGTGCCAGCAAAGGGACTGGGGCCAACGTCCTGACTTTC.

This chain connects TRBV15 to TRBJ2-1; D may be TRBD1 (6 bases). Trimming stripped 1 base from V and 9 bases from J, with 16 bases between. The CDR3 extends over 15 amino acids. Germline-derived CDR1 and CDR2 are LNHNV and YYDKDF (reference sequence). The CDR3 is CATSRARTVGVEQFF. The CDR3 region has the DNA TGTGCCACCAGCAGAGCTCGGACAGTGGGCGTTGAGCAGTTCTTC.

The genes are TRBV28 and TRBJ1-3; D remains unclear. CDR1 and CDR2 from the germline V gene are MDHEN and SYDVKM. The CDR3 extends over 12 amino acids. V was trimmed by 7 bases and J by 0 bases, leaving 4 bases between them. The CDR3 coding sequence is TGTGCCAGCACCCCCTCTGGAAACACCATATATTTT. It yields the protein CASTPSGNTIYF.